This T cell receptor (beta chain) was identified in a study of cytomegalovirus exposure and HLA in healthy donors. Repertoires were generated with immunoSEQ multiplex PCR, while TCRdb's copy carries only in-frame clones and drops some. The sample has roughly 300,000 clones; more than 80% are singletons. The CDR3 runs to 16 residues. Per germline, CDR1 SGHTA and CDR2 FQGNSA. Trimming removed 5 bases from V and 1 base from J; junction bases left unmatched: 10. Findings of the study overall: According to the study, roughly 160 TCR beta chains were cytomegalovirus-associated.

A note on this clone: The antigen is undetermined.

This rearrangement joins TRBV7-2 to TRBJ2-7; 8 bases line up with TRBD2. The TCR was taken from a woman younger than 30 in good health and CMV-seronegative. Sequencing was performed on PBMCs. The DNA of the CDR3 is TGTGCCAGCAGCCAACCGGGTAGCGGGGTATCCTACGAGCAGTACTTC. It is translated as CASSQPGSGVSYEQYF.